This passage covers 32 T cell receptor beta chains from one sample sequenced in a study of blood T cell repertoires in COVID-19. TCRdb keeps only in-frame clones here, not all; method: immunoSEQ multiplex PCR. The sample lists around 54,000 clones, approximately 90% occurring once. Sequenced input: peripheral blood. Receptors were obtained from a woman aged 40 to 50 with active COVID-19.

This clone is judged medium-sized. This rearrangement joins TRBV6-5 to TRBJ1-1; D is possibly TRBD1 (6 bases). This CDR3 is 14 amino acids long. V dropped 8 bases and J dropped 3 bases, with 16 bases sitting between them. Per the germline V gene, CDR1 is MNHEY and CDR2 is SVGAGI. CDR3 DNA sequence: TGTGCCAGCCCCTCACTGACAGGAGACACTGAAGCTTTCTTT. Its protein is CASPSLTGDTEAFF.

The J gene is TRBJ2-1, the V gene TRBV7-3; TRBD1 agrees at 9 bases. Germline V gene sequence: CDR1 SGHTA, CDR2 FQGTGA. Losses at the gene ends were 5 bases for V and 8 bases for J; bases not matched to a gene: 7. The CDR3 length is 14 residues. The CDR3 reads CASSTQGAGDEQFF. In DNA form, the CDR3 reads TGTGCCAGCAGCACACAGGGGGCAGGTGATGAGCAGTTCTTC. The full variable domain, rest sourced from reference TRBV7-3 and TRBJ2-1, is GAGVSQTPSNKVTEKGKYVELRCDPISGHTALYWYRQSLGQGPEFLIYFQGTGAADDSGLPNDRFFAVRPEGSVSTLKIQRTERGDSAVYLCASSTQGAGDEQFFGPGTRLTVL.

This sequence joins TRBV20-1 and TRBJ1-2; TRBD1 agrees at 7 bases. With V trimmed by 7 bases and J by 4 bases, 3 bases remained unmatched. The length of the CDR3 is 11 residues. Germline-derived CDR1 and CDR2 are DFQATT and SNEGSKA (reference sequence). The CDR3: CSVGTAYGYTF. In nucleotides, the CDR3 is TGCAGTGTAGGGACAGCCTATGGCTACACCTTC.

The J gene is TRBJ1-1, the V gene TRBV5-1; 7 nucleotides align to TRBD1. Germline values: CDR1 SGHRS, CDR2 YFSETQ. The length of the CDR3 is 15 residues. The V segment lost 5 bases and the J segment 2 bases; nucleotides outside the gene matches: 9. The CDR3 reads CASSSTGKVNTEAFF. CDR3 nucleotide sequence: TGCGCCAGCAGTTCGACAGGGAAAGTTAACACTGAAGCTTTCTTT.

CDR3 in amino acids: CASSQSRTASNQPQHF. For the CDR3, the DNA is TGCGCCAGCAGTCAATCGCGGACAGCTAGCAATCAGCCCCAGCATTTT. The chain uses TRBV23-1 and TRBJ1-5; perhaps TRBD1 as D (6 bases). TRBV23-1 is annotated as an ORF whose role is uncertain. The CDR3 length is 16 residues. Trimming removed 0 bases from V and 0 bases from J, with 9 bases in between.

The chain links TRBV5-5 to TRBJ1-1; TRBD1 matches at 8 bases. Germline assignment: CDR1 SGHKS and CDR2 YYEKEE (reference sequence). The CDR3 covers 15 residues. V dropped 3 bases and J dropped 5; count of bases not matched to a gene: 9. DNA of the CDR3: TGTGCCAGCAGCTGGGGTGGACAGGGAGGGACTGAAGCTTTCTTT. Its protein product is CASSWGGQGGTEAFF.

This chain connects TRBV9 to TRBJ2-7, with 10 bases aligning to TRBD1. Losses at the gene ends were 4 bases for V and 9 bases for J; bases not matched to a gene: 10. The CDR3 covers 14 residues. Germline lookup yields CDR1 SGDLS and CDR2 YYNGEE. This CDR3 is CASSPSTGGFLQYF. CDR3 nucleotides: TGTGCCAGCAGCCCGTCGACAGGGGGCTTTTTGCAGTACTTC.

V and J are TRBV9 and TRBJ2-1, with TRBD2 matching over 11 bases. V lost 0 bases, J lost 8 bases, and 7 bases stayed unmatched. The CDR3 length is 16 residues. Germline V CDR1 and CDR2: SGDLS, YYNGEE. The CDR3 loop reads CASSVVSGGAAHEQFF. CDR3 nucleotides: TGTGCCAGCAGCGTAGTTAGCGGGGGGGCCGCCCATGAGCAGTTCTTC.

The CDR3 spells CAWRDYLRHTGELFF. The DNA of the CDR3 is TGTGCCTGGAGGGACTATCTACGGCACACCGGGGAGCTGTTTTTT. The chain couples TRBV30 to TRBJ2-2; the D gene is possibly TRBD2 (6 bases). The germline CDR1 and CDR2 sequences are GTSNPN and SVGIG (reference sequence). The CDR3 spans 15 residues. V shed 3 bases and J shed 3 bases, with 14 bases lying between them. The full variable domain, with the rest looked up from reference TRBV30 and TRBJ2-2, is SQTIHQWPATLVQPVGSPLSLECTVEGTSNPNLYWYRQAAGRGLQLLFYSVGIGQISSEVPQNLSASRPQDRQFILSSKKLLLSDSGFYLCAWRDYLRHTGELFFGEGSRLTVL.

The V call is TRBV27, the J call TRBJ1-1; D perhaps matches TRBD1 (5 bases). V shed 2 bases and J shed 5 bases, with 12 bases lying between them. The CDR3 loop spans 14 amino acids. In germline, CDR1 is MNHEY, CDR2 SMNVEV (reference sequence). CDR3 nucleotide sequence: TGTGCCAGCAGTTTAGGTTGGGGGGATACTGAAGCTTTCTTT. Translated, it gives CASSLGWGDTEAFF.

The chain combines TRBV28 with TRBJ1-5, with TRBD1 matching 8 bases. The CDR3 length is 14 residues. CDR1 is MDHEN, CDR2 SYDVKM, per germline. Trimming cost V 7 bases and J 16 bases; bases outside gene matches: 18. DNA of the CDR3: TGTGCCAGCACGCGGGCAGGGGGCGGACGAGGGGAACATTTT. Its translation: CASTRAGGGRGEHF.

The J gene is TRBJ1-3, the V gene TRBV3-1 (or the pseudogene TRBV3-2), with D hard to call. CDR3 length: 13 residues. V lost 1 base and J lost 6, with 7 bases in between. The germline V gene encodes CDR1 LGHDT and CDR2 YNNKEL (reference sequence). CDR3 DNA: TGTGCCAGCAGCCAAGTTCCCCAAAACACCATATATTTT. Amino acid sequence: CASSQVPQNTIYF.

The chain joins TRBV12-5 to TRBJ2-1; tentatively, D is TRBD2 (6 bases). The germline V and J ends were trimmed by 7 bases and 2 bases, with 15 bases remaining between them. The CDR3 is 15 amino acids. The germline CDR1 and CDR2 sequences are LGHNT and FRNRAP. CDR3 in amino acids: CASAYNSGAYNEQFF. The CDR3 DNA sequence: TGTGCTAGTGCCTATAACTCGGGGGCCTACAATGAGCAGTTCTTC.

The sample holds a few counts of this clone. The same CDR3 also results from other DNA sequences found in this sample. The chain uses TRBV11-2 and TRBJ2-5; D is uncertain. The CDR3 sequence is 11 residues long. Germline assignment: CDR1 SGHAT and CDR2 FQNNGV. V shed 6 bases and J shed 2 bases, with 4 bases lying between them. CDR3 nucleotides: TGTGCCAGCAGTCTGCAAGAGACCCAGTACTTC. This codes for CASSLQETQYF.

The J gene is TRBJ1-2, the V gene TRBV16; TRBD1 aligns across 12 bases. V was pared by 0 bases and J by 10 bases, with 3 bases of the junction left unmatched. The CDR3 has 14 residues. Looked up from germline, CDR1 is KGHSY and CDR2 is FQNENV. As DNA, the CDR3 is TGTGCCAGCAGCCAATCAGTGGGACAGGGGGCCTACACCTTC. Its protein product is CASSQSVGQGAYTF.

The table lists this clone with a count of one. One end of the junction is discordant with germline, which a read error may explain. The chain carries TRBV3-1 (or the pseudogene TRBV3-2) and TRBJ1-3; 8 bases are a match to TRBD1. From germline, CDR1 is LGHDT and CDR2 YNNKEL (reference sequence). CDR3 length equals 16 residues. CDR3 amino acids: CANSQLGTGSGNTIYF. The CDR3 nucleotides are TGTGCCAACAGCCAACTCGGGACAGGATCGGGAAACACCATATATTTT.

The rearrangement links TRBV15 to TRBJ2-2; 8 nucleotides align to TRBD2. Looked up from germline, CDR1 is LNHNV and CDR2 is YYDKDF (reference sequence). V lost 1 base and J lost 1; bases outside the gene matches: 5. The CDR3 totals 17 residues. CDR3 protein: CATSRASLAENTGELFF. The CDR3 DNA is TGTGCCACCAGCAGAGCCTCACTAGCGGAGAACACCGGGGAGCTGTTTTTT. The full variable domain, completed using reference TRBV15 and TRBJ2-2, is DAMVIQNPRYQVTQFGKPVTLSCSQTLNHNVMYWYQQKSSQAPKLLFHYYDKDFNNEADTPDNFQSRRPNTSFCFLDIRSPGLGDTAMYLCATSRASLAENTGELFFGEGSRLTVL.

The chain joins TRBV10-3 to TRBJ2-1, with TRBD1 matching over 7 bases. CDR1 ENHRY and CDR2 SYGVKD come from the germline V gene. Trimming took 7 bases from V and 2 from J; bases not matched to a gene: 11. The CDR3 totals 16 residues. CDR3 nucleotides: TGTGCCATCAACGATCTCAAACAGGGGACCTACAATGAGCAGTTCTTC. This codes for CAINDLKQGTYNEQFF.

The chain has TRBV3-1 (or the pseudogene TRBV3-2) and TRBJ2-3, with D possibly TRBD2 on 7 matching bases. This CDR3 spans 16 amino acids. Germline CDR1 and CDR2: LGHDT and YNNKEL (reference sequence). The germline V and J ends were trimmed by 7 bases and 2 bases, with 19 bases remaining between them. The chain's CDR3 is CASTALGGGPTDTQYF. The DNA for the CDR3 is TGTGCCAGCACCGCGTTAGGGGGGGGACCCACAGATACGCAGTATTTT.

J is TRBJ2-3 and V is TRBV6-1, with no clear D. The V gene's germline CDR1 is MNHNS and CDR2 SASEGT. V lost 1 base to trimming and J lost 1 base, with 6 bases between them. This CDR3 spans 14 amino acids. DNA for the CDR3: TGTGCCAGCAGTGAAGTAACAGGCACAGATACGCAGTATTTT. It encodes CASSEVTGTDTQYF.

This chain uses TRBV11-2 with TRBJ2-3; a weak D match, TRBD2 (6 bases). The V and J ends lost 0 bases and 4 bases respectively, with 14 bases between them. The CDR3 length is 16 residues. Germline CDR1 is SGHAT and CDR2 is FQNNGV. CDR3 in amino acids: CASSLDGGVQADTQYF. The CDR3 DNA reads as TGTGCCAGCAGCTTAGATGGAGGGGTTCAGGCAGATACGCAGTATTTT.

The chain carries TRBV5-6 and TRBJ1-2; 8 positions agree with TRBD1. J gave up 1 base and V 5 bases, and 19 bases lay outside the gene matches. Germline lookup yields CDR1 SGHDT and CDR2 YYEEEE. The CDR3 loop spans 19 amino acids. The CDR3 spells CASSLSTGARSMRNYGYTF. In DNA, the CDR3 is TGTGCCAGCAGTTTATCGACAGGGGCCCGGTCGATGCGTAACTATGGCTACACCTTC. The variable domain in full, completed from reference TRBV5-6 and TRBJ1-2, reads DAGVTQSPTHLIKTRGQQVTLRCSPKSGHDTVSWYQQALGQGPQFIFQYYEEEERQRGNFPDRFSGHQFPNYSSELNVNALLLGDSALYLCASSLSTGARSMRNYGYTFGSGTRLTVV.

This clone was observed a handful of times. V is TRBV7-6 and J is TRBJ1-2, with unresolved D. Germline CDR1 reads SGHVS; CDR2 reads FNYEAQ. The CDR3 contains 15 residues. V lost 0 bases and J lost 4, with 12 bases in between. As DNA, the CDR3 is TGTGCCAGCAGCTTAGCGGGCAAGGTTCCCTATGGCTACACCTTC. Amino acid sequence: CASSLAGKVPYGYTF.

The rearrangement uses TRBV4-1 and TRBJ2-7; 7 nucleotides match TRBD2. The CDR3 spans 14 residues. Germline CDR1 and CDR2: MGHRA and YSYEKL. V shed 3 bases and J 5 bases; nucleotides not matched to a gene: 7. The CDR3 spells CASSHGTTPDEQYF. The DNA of the CDR3 is TGCGCCAGCAGCCATGGGACTACGCCTGACGAGCAGTACTTC.

The rearrangement uses TRBV5-8 and TRBJ1-4; TRBD1 aligns across 7 bases. Germline assignment: CDR1 SGHTS and CDR2 YDEGEE. This CDR3 has 15 amino acids. V lost 4 bases, J lost 8 bases, and 11 bases stayed unmatched. The CDR3: CASSQLRQGGEKLFF. For the CDR3, the DNA is TGTGCCAGCAGCCAGTTGAGACAGGGTGGAGAAAAACTGTTTTTT.

This clone counts as medium-sized. CDR3 in amino acids: CASTPHVNTEAFF. DNA for the CDR3: TGTGCCAGCACCCCACATGTGAACACTGAAGCTTTCTTT. The chain couples TRBV6-2 or TRBV6-3 to TRBJ1-1, with no clear D. V was pared by 7 bases and J by 0 bases, with 9 bases between. The CDR3 runs 13 residues. Germline V gives CDR1 MNHEY, CDR2 SVGEGT.

The chain employs TRBV19 and TRBJ2-4, with a weak D call TRBD1 (6 bases). Trimming took off 3 bases at V and 0 bases at J, with 12 bases between the two ends. This CDR3 is built from 16 residues. CDR1 is LNHDA and CDR2 is SQIVND in the germline V gene (reference sequence). CDR3 nucleotides: TGTGCCAGTAGTATCAGAGGACAGCTAGCCAAAAACATTCAGTACTTC. It is translated as CASSIRGQLAKNIQYF.

The chain recombines TRBV18 with TRBJ1-1; 10 nucleotides align to TRBD1. V dropped 3 bases and J dropped 5; count of bases not matched to a gene: 6. This CDR3 contains 15 residues. CDR1 KGHSH and CDR2 LQKENI come from the germline V gene. The CDR3 sequence: CASSPRQGADTEAFF. CDR3 nucleotides: TGTGCCAGCTCACCGCGACAGGGGGCGGATACTGAAGCTTTCTTT. The variable domain in full, with the rest retrieved from reference TRBV18 and TRBJ1-1, is NAGVMQNPRHLVRRRGQEARLRCSPMKGHSHVYWYRQLPEEGLKFMVYLQKENIIDESGMPKERFSAEFPKEGPSILRIQQVVRGDSAAYFCASSPRQGADTEAFFGQGTRLTVV.

V is TRBV4-1 and J is TRBJ1-1; tentative D call: TRBD1 (6 bases). CDR3 length: 15 residues. The ends were cut back, 4 bases at V and 0 bases at J, with 12 bases in the middle. CDR1 and CDR2 from the germline V gene are MGHRA and YSYEKL. CDR3 sequence reads: CASSPQGRMNTEAFF. CDR3 DNA: TGCGCCAGCAGCCCCCAGGGGCGCATGAACACTGAAGCTTTCTTT.

The rearrangement uses TRBV29-1 and TRBJ2-7; tentatively, D is TRBD2 (5 bases). Germline V gives CDR1 SQVTM, CDR2 ANQGSEA. Trimming pared 7 bases from V and 2 bases from J, leaving 18 bases between. This CDR3 contains 14 residues. The CDR3 spells CSATPGNSPYEQYF. CDR3 DNA: TGCAGCGCCACCCCGGGGAATAGCCCCTACGAGCAGTACTTC.

V is TRBV9 and J is TRBJ2-7; possible D gene TRBD1, 6 bases. V lost 4 bases and J lost 3, with 20 bases in between. The CDR3 sequence is 16 residues long. CDR1 is SGDLS and CDR2 is YYNGEE in the germline V gene. The CDR3 protein is CASSPGSDSVYYEQYF. CDR3 sequence (DNA): TGTGCCAGCAGCCCCGGGTCGGACAGTGTATACTACGAGCAGTACTTC.

The rearrangement joins TRBV2 to TRBJ2-7, with a possible D match to TRBD1 (7 bases). From germline, CDR1 is SNHLY and CDR2 FYNNEI. There are 12 residues in the CDR3. V was cut by 7 bases and J by 4 bases, with 11 bases left in between. CDR3 coding DNA: TGTGCCAGCAAGGGGGCGGGGTACGAGCAGTACTTC. Protein product: CASKGAGYEQYF.